This is a list of T cell receptor beta chains from one sample in a study of control samples from healthy donors and cancer patients. The table came from immunoSEQ multiplex PCR; TCRdb's copy has only in-frame clones and leaves some out. The sample lists 100,000 to 110,000 clones; roughly nine tenths were seen once. The sequencing sample was made of blood. These receptors came from a woman aged 50 to 65 in good health. The CDR3 runs from the conserved cysteine through the conserved F or W. The D gene is left open where the match is weak. A clone size is listed for some rows: how often the clone was seen (once, few, many), or a class if it is expanded.

>TRBV7-6|.|TRBJ2-2|TRBD1
TGTGCCAGCAGCGCCGGGACAGGGATAACCGGGGAGCTGTTTTTT
CASSAGTGITGELFF
>TRBV5-1|.|TRBJ1-3|.
TGCGCCAGCAGCTTGCAGGGCAACCCATACACCATATATTTT
CASSLQGNPYTIYF
>TRBV6-5|.|TRBJ1-1|.
TGTGCCAGCAGTTGGCGGGGGAACACTGAAGCTTTCTTT
CASSWRGNTEAFF
>TRBV5-4|.|TRBJ1-6|.
TGTGCCAGCAGCTTGGCCCTTTCACCCCTCCACTTT
CASSLALSPLHF
>TRBV30|once|TRBJ2-5|.
TGTGCCTGGAGTTCTCGGGGCTACCAAGAGACCCAGTACTTC
CAWSSRGYQETQYF
>TRBV4-3|once|TRBJ1-1|TRBD1
TGCGCCAGCAGCCAAGATCGTATTCGCAGGGGGGACACTGAAGCTTTCTTT
CASSQDRIRRGDTEAFF
>TRBV12-5|.|TRBJ2-7|.
TGTGCTAGTGGTTCCTCTTGGGAGCGATACGAGCAGTACTTC
CASGSSWERYEQYF
>TRBV19|.|TRBJ2-2|.
TGTGCCAGTAGTATAAGTGGGGGGACCGGGGAGCTGTTTTTT
CASSISGGTGELFF
>TRBV7-9|few|TRBJ1-2|.
TGTGCCAGCAGCCCCGGACAGAGATATGGCTACACCTTC
CASSPGQRYGYTF
>TRBV10-3|once|TRBJ1-2|.
TGTGCCATCAGTGAGTCGACAAGGGCCTATGGCTACACCTTC
CAISESTRAYGYTF
>TRBV5-6|.|TRBJ2-1|.
TGTGCCAGCAGTCTGTGGGGGCCACGGTTATACAATGAGCAGTTCTTC
CASSLWGPRLYNEQFF
>TRBV19|.|TRBJ1-5|.
TGTGCCAGTGGGACAAATAGCAATCAGCCCCAGCATTTT
CASGTNSNQPQHF
>TRBV11-2|.|TRBJ2-1|TRBD2
TGTGCCAGCAGCTTAGATAGCGGGGGGGCGAGGAATGAGCAGTTCTTC
CASSLDSGGARNEQFF
>TRBV9|.|TRBJ2-1|TRBD2
TGTGCCAGCAGCCTAGAGTGGGGAGGGGCGTCCGAGCAGTTCTTC
CASSLEWGGASEQFF
>TRBV19|.|TRBJ1-2|.
TGTGCCAGTAGCCCAGACCATAACTATGGCTACACCTTC
CASSPDHNYGYTF
>TRBV6-2/TRBV6-3|.|TRBJ1-1|TRBD1
TGTGCCAGCAGTTCGCACAGGGGAAACACTGAAGCTTTCTTT
CASSSHRGNTEAFF
>TRBV5-4|.|TRBJ2-1|TRBD2
TGTGCCAGCAGCTTGGTTAGCGGGTACGCCAATGAGCAGTTCTTC
CASSLVSGYANEQFF
>TRBV19|.|TRBJ2-3|TRBD1
TGTGCCAGTGGAGGACAGGCCACAGATACGCAGTATTTT
CASGGQATDTQYF
>TRBV12-5|.|TRBJ1-1|.
TGTGCTAGTGGTTTGGTACTTGGCAGGAAGAACACTGAAGCTTTCTTT
CASGLVLGRKNTEAFF
>TRBV7-3|.|TRBJ2-1|TRBD2
TGTGCCAGCAGCTCCGGGACTAGTCGCTACAATGAGCAGTTCTTC
CASSSGTSRYNEQFF
>TRBV5-1|once|TRBJ1-1|.
TGCGCCAGCAATAGCCAGATTAGCTTGAACACTGAAGCTTTCTTT
CASNSQISLNTEAFF
>TRBV7-6|.|TRBJ1-4|.
TGTGCCAGCAGCTTAGTAGGAGGGGTCACTGAAAAACTGTTTTTT
CASSLVGGVTEKLFF
>TRBV24-1|.|TRBJ2-1|TRBD1
TGTGCCACCAATACAGGGGCCTCCGCCAATGAGCAGTTCTTC
CATNTGASANEQFF
>TRBV18|.|TRBJ2-5|.
TGTGCCAGCTCACTCGGGGGGCCAGGTGAGACCCAGTACTTC
CASSLGGPGETQYF
>TRBV4-3|.|TRBJ1-4|.
TGCGCCAGCAGCCAAGACAGGGTGGGTGCAACTAATGAAAAACTGTTTTTT
CASSQDRVGATNEKLFF
>TRBV4-1|.|TRBJ2-5|TRBD2
TGCGCCAGCAGGCGGACTAGTCAAGAGACCCAGTACTTC
CASRRTSQETQYF
>TRBV29-1|.|TRBJ1-2|.
TGCAGCGCCGCGGGGGGGGCCGGGCAAGGCTACACCTTC
CSAAGGAGQGYTF
>TRBV4-1|.|TRBJ1-1|.
TGCGCCAGCAGCCAGGCCCCGGGGGAAGCTTTCTTT
CASSQAPGEAFF
>TRBV19|few|TRBJ1-2|TRBD1
TGTGCCAGCCGACAGGGGGCGAAGGGCTACACCTTC
CASRQGAKGYTF
>TRBV12-5|.|TRBJ1-1|TRBD1
TGTGCTAGTGGTTTGGTACAGGACAGGGGGCGTTGGATCACTGAAGCTTTCTTT
CASGLVQDRGRWITEAFF
>TRBV19|.|TRBJ2-1|TRBD2
TGTGCCAGTAGTATAGGGGGAGCGGGAATAGGTAAATCCTACAATGAGCAGTTCTTC
CASSIGGAGIGKSYNEQFF